The clone carrying this TCR beta chain was detected many times. The antigen remains unidentified. The data derive from a study of T cell repertoires in cytomegalovirus infection. Whole-study context: Both CMV infection and a matching HLA type were indicated by public TCR beta signatures. Overall study findings and caveats: Clonotypes of TCR beta that were HLA-C-restricted and CMV-specific dominated the ex vivo response. Individuals carrying CMV plus the relevant HLA were identified by cumulative frequency of public TCR beta families.

The CDR3 has 15 amino acids. Trimming took off 6 bases at V and 0 bases at J, with 14 bases between the two ends. Germline V CDR1 and CDR2: MNHEY, SMNVEV (reference sequence). TCRdb re-derived calls from the reads in MiXCR, one entry per CDR3 protein. The table shows roughly 320,000 distinct CDR3 sequences, with roughly 9.3% occurring only once. Sequencing input: PBMCs. This sequence originates from a human donor in good health (CMV status not recorded). Some clones in this sample may be carry-over from other donors' samples. This rearrangement joins TRBV27 to TRBJ1-1; D possibly corresponds to TRBD1 (5 bases). The CDR3 loop is CASRRSKGMNTEAFF. The DNA of the CDR3 is TGTGCCAGCAGACGATCAAAGGGGATGAACACTGAAGCTTTCTTT.